These 10 T cell receptor beta chains came from one sample sequenced in a study of monozygotic twins with inflammatory bowel disease. TCRdb reprocessed the 5' RACE reads; each CDR3 protein has one entry and no DNA is given. Its table lists about 380,000 distinct CDR3 sequences. Sequenced input: blood. Receptors were obtained from a human donor with ulcerative colitis or Crohn's disease, or a healthy co-twin of an affected twin (not recorded which).

The gene calls are TRBV20-1 and TRBJ1-1; lacking DNA, the TRBD1 call made by TCRdb goes unchecked. Germline lookup yields CDR1 DFQATT and CDR2 SNEGSKA (reference sequence). CDR3 size: 13 residues. CDR3 region: CSAHDGGNTEAFF.

The rearrangement links TRBV28 to TRBJ2-1; the D call of TRBD1 rests on TCRdb alone, since no DNA is present to check it. The CDR3 has 13 residues. From germline, CDR1 is MDHEN and CDR2 SYDVKM. The CDR3 protein is CASTGGVFNEQFF.

The V and J genes are TRBV14 and TRBJ2-7; TCRdb lists TRBD2, though no DNA is available to test this call. The CDR3 sequence is 13 residues long. Germline-derived CDR1 and CDR2 are SGHDN and FVKESK. CDR3 loop: CASTLGGGHEQYF.

The chain joins TRBV4-1 to TRBJ1-4. CDR3 size: 15 residues. Germline CDR1 reads MGHRA; CDR2 reads YSYEKL. The CDR3 region is CASSQVRQINEKLFF.

The CDR3 reads CSARDYQGGSTEAFF. The V call is TRBV20-1, the J call TRBJ1-1. This CDR3 region has 15 residues. From germline, CDR1 is DFQATT and CDR2 SNEGSKA (reference sequence).

V usage is TRBV5-1 and J usage is TRBJ2-1; no DNA is available, so the TRBD2 call from TCRdb remains unchecked. CDR3 length: 12 residues. CDR1 and CDR2 from the germline V gene are SGHRS and YFSETQ. CDR3: CASREGYNEQFF. The whole variable domain, remainder taken from reference TRBV5-1 and TRBJ2-1, is KAGVTQTPRYLIKTRGQQVTLSCSPISGHRSVSWYQQTPGQGLQFLFEYFSETQRNKGNFPGRFSGRQFSNSRSEMNVSTLELGDSALYLCASREGYNEQFFGPGTRLTVL.

The V and J genes are TRBV5-1 and TRBJ2-2; checking the TCRdb D call of TRBD2 is not possible without DNA. The CDR3 consists of 17 residues. Germline V lookup: CDR1 SGHRS, CDR2 YFSETQ. CDR3 loop: CASSPGSSGGPTGELFF.

The rearrangement links TRBV6-2 or TRBV6-3 to TRBJ2-3. CDR1 is MNHEY and CDR2 is SVGEGT in the germline V gene. This CDR3 is built from 11 residues. CDR3 protein: CASTNGDTQYF.

This rearrangement joins TRBV20-1 to TRBJ2-2; the D call from TCRdb, TRBD1, cannot be confirmed without DNA. In germline, CDR1 is DFQATT, CDR2 SNEGSKA (reference sequence). The CDR3 is made up of 14 amino acids. The CDR3 reads CSARVRPGTGELFF.

V and J are TRBV5-1 and TRBJ2-2; TCRdb indicates TRBD2, and absent DNA this call remains unverified. The CDR3 length is 15 residues. CDR1 and CDR2 (germline): SGHRS, YFSETQ. This CDR3 reads CASSLREGNTGELFF.